A selection of T cell receptor beta chains follows, all from one sample in a study of T cells in Graves' hyperthyroidism and ophthalmopathy. TCRdb recomputed calls from the multiplex PCR reads with MiXCR, one row per CDR3 protein. The data show roughly 700,000 distinct CDR3 sequences, roughly 17% seen once. Source material: blood. The receptors were gathered from a middle-aged man with Graves' hyperthyroidism. Both conserved end residues are part of each CDR3. A D gene is named only where the DNA matches it firmly. Some rows mark clone size as missing; the rest say once, few, many or name a class of expanded clone.

TRBV6-1,NA,TRBJ2-5,many,CATTPGSQETQYF,TGTGCCACCACCCCGGGATCCCAAGAGACCCAGTACTTC
TRBV12-3/TRBV12-4,TRBD1,TRBJ2-2,many,CATLGQGNTGELFF,TGTGCCACCCTAGGACAGGGGAACACCGGGGAGCTGTTTTTT
TRBV7-8,NA,TRBJ1-2,many,CASSLAKGVGYGYTF,TGTGCCAGCAGCTTAGCTAAAGGGGTTGGCTATGGCTACACCTTC
TRBV25-1,NA,TRBJ2-7,few,CASSEFWTQGNEQYF,TGTGCCAGCAGTGAATTTTGGACTCAGGGAAACGAGCAGTACTTC
TRBV28,NA,TRBJ2-7,NA,CASSLRENEQYF,TGTGCCAGCAGTTTACGGGAAAACGAGCAGTACTTC
TRBV20-1,TRBD2,TRBJ2-2,NA,CSARGLAGLNTGELFF,TGCAGTGCTAGAGGGTTAGCGGGGTTGAACACCGGGGAGCTGTTTTTT
TRBV28,NA,TRBJ2-7,NA,CASSLSALRGNEQYF,TGTGCCAGCAGTTTATCGGCGTTAAGGGGCAACGAGCAGTACTTC
TRBV20-1,TRBD2,TRBJ2-7,few,CSAPPFLADYEQYF,TGCAGTGCTCCCCCGTTCCTAGCGGACTACGAGCAGTACTTC
TRBV6-5,NA,TRBJ2-3,NA,CASSYSTSLTDTQYF,TGTGCCAGCAGTTACTCGACTTCGTTAACAGATACGCAGTATTTT
TRBV7-8,NA,TRBJ2-7,NA,CASSPPADTYEQYF,TGTGCCAGCAGCCCACCTGCGGATACCTACGAGCAGTACTTC